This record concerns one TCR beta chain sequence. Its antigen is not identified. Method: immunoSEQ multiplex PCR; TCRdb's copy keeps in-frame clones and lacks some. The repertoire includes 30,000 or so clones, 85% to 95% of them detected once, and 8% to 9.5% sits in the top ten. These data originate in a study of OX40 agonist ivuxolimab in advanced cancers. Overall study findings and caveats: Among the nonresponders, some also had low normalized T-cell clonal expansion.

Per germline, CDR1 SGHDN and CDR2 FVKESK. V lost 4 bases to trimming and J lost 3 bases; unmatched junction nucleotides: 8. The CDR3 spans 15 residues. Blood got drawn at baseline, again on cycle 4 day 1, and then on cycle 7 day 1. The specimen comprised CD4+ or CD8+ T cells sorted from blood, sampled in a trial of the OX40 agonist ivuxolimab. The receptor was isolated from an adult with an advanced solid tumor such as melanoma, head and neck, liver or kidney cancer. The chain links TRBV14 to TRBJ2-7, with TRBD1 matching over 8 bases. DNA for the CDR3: TGTGCCAGCAGCCCACCCGGGACAGGCGTCTACGAGCAGTACTTC. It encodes CASSPPGTGVYEQYF. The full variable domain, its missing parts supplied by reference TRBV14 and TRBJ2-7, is EAGVTQFPSHSVIEKGQTVTLRCDPISGHDNLYWYRRVMGKEIKFLLHFVKESKQDESGMPNNRFLAERTGGTYSTLKVQPAELEDSGVYFCASSPPGTGVYEQYFGPGTRLTVT.